These T cell receptor beta chains were read from a single sample in a study of cytomegalovirus exposure and HLA in healthy donors. Some clones are missing from TCRdb's copy, which holds only in-frame ones; the method was immunoSEQ multiplex PCR. This sample has 200,000 to 300,000 clones, with roughly 91% found just once. What was sequenced was PBMCs. The receptors were gathered from a woman in her thirties in good health and CMV-seronegative. CDR3s include the opening cysteine and the closing phenylalanine or tryptophan. The size field is filled for only some rows; it gives once, few, many or a size class.

TRBJ2-7	NA	13	TRBV19	CASSISQGGEQYF
TRBJ2-7	NA	13	TRBV5-5	CASSSGPSYEQYF
TRBJ1-5	many	14	TRBV7-2	CASSPTGGNQPQHF
TRBJ2-7	NA	10	TRBV28	CATSGNEQYF
TRBJ2-7	NA	13	TRBV5-1	CASSWDNSYEQYF
TRBJ2-5	NA	16	TRBV4-3	CASSQELAGGQETQYF
TRBJ2-2	NA	11	TRBV27	CASRDTGELFF
TRBJ2-7	NA	13	TRBV27	CASRAGQAYEQYF
TRBJ2-7	NA	15	TRBV19	CASSILPTGGYEQYF
TRBJ1-2	few	13	TRBV29-1	CSVRTGGNYGYTF
TRBJ2-1	NA	14	TRBV11-2	CASSFSGTYNEQFF
TRBJ2-2	NA	15	TRBV5-1	CASSLREGVTGELFF
TRBJ2-7	NA	12	TRBV27	CASIGGSYEQYF
TRBJ2-7	NA	15	TRBV27	CASSPLGAVVNEQYF
TRBJ2-7	few	13	TRBV2	CASGQAAQYEQYF
TRBJ2-5	NA	16	TRBV18	CASSPLQGQYQETQYF
TRBJ2-7	NA	13	TRBV5-8	CASSTGQSYEQYF
TRBJ2-2	NA	15	TRBV29-1	CSVEDNEGVAGELFF
TRBJ2-3	once	11	TRBV6-5	CASSGAGDEYF
TRBJ2-1	NA	15	TRBV27	CASSFLAGVRNEQFF
TRBJ2-3	NA	16	TRBV15	CATSREKQGVTDTQYF
TRBJ1-5	NA	14	TRBV9	CASSSTGINQPQHF
TRBJ1-3	NA	15	TRBV4-2	CASSQRGSAGNTIYF
TRBJ1-1	NA	16	TRBV6-5	CASSYSRRLMNTEAFF
TRBJ2-1	NA	15	TRBV9	CASSVAPSGSNEQFF
TRBJ2-1	NA	14	TRBV6-1	CASGSEASYNEQFF
TRBJ1-2	NA	14	TRBV4-2	CASSRIGQNGGYTF
TRBJ2-3	NA	14	TRBV29-1	CSVVGTTFTDTQYF
TRBJ2-7	NA	14	TRBV6-5	CASTQRGAPAEQYF
TRBJ2-7	NA	14	TRBV5-6	CASSFRGREFEQYF
TRBJ2-7	NA	15	TRBV5-5	CASSSEGTSSREQYF
TRBJ2-1	NA	15	TRBV7-7	CASSSGLAGVNEQFF
TRBJ2-2	NA	16	TRBV9	CASSARQGTVTGELFF
TRBJ2-7	NA	13	TRBV28	CASSLVGPGEQYF
TRBJ2-1	NA	14	TRBV29-1	CSVEGLAVYNEQFF
TRBJ2-1	NA	14	TRBV18	CASSPEALYNEQFF
TRBJ2-1	NA	16	TRBV4-2	CASSQSDRGAEAVQFF
TRBJ2-1	NA	16	TRBV27	CASSFMGQGADNEQFF
TRBJ2-1	once	19	TRBV13	CASSSGLAGASGKGNEQFF
TRBJ1-5	NA	16	TRBV6-1	CASSELGAVSNQPQHF
TRBJ2-5	NA	13	TRBV5-1	CASSTYSQETQYF
TRBJ2-2	NA	15	TRBV7-6	CASSPTGADTGELFF
TRBJ2-3	NA	20	TRBV27	CASSPLTSGLQRWGPDTQYF
TRBJ2-7	NA	15	TRBV11-3	CASSLAGQALAEQYF
TRBJ1-3	NA	16	TRBV2	CASAYSGVAAGNTIYF
TRBJ2-3	NA	18	TRBV29-1	CSVEDSQLAGGITDTQYF
TRBJ2-7	NA	17	TRBV5-4	CASSPGGPSGASYEQYF
TRBJ2-2	NA	13	TRBV5-6	CASSLAPTGELFF
TRBJ2-1	NA	12	TRBV29-1	CSVGQGYNEQFF
TRBJ2-2	NA	18	TRBV4-1	CASSQRQVPTSNTGELFF
TRBJ2-7	NA	13	TRBV27	CASRPGHNYEQYF
TRBJ2-2	NA	16	TRBV9	CASSARLAGDIGELFF
TRBJ1-5	NA	15	TRBV6-5	CASSYSAGGQAPQHF
TRBJ2-5	NA	15	TRBV19	CASSIGPRLPETQYF
TRBJ2-7	NA	15	TRBV28	CASSSLHIGGYEQYF
TRBJ1-1	NA	13	TRBV27	CASSLSEGYEAFF
TRBJ2-7	NA	14	TRBV28	CASSFGGRAYEQYF
TRBJ1-1	NA	11	TRBV30	CAERLNTEAFF
TRBJ1-5	few	13	TRBV7-2	CASSPRTGRPQHF